This TCR beta chain was documented in a study of control samples from healthy donors and cancer patients. The CDR3 contains 15 residues. CDR1 and CDR2 (germline): SGHTA, FQGNSA. V was pared by 5 bases and J by 3 bases, with 8 bases of the junction left unmatched. Generated by immunoSEQ multiplex PCR, the TCRdb table keeps only in-frame clones and is missing some. The sample contains about 160,000 clones, nearly 96% of which appear only once. The chain joins TRBV7-2 to TRBJ1-1; 8 positions agree with TRBD1. This TCR came from a woman aged 30 to 39 in good health. The sample comprised blood. The CDR3, as DNA: TGTGCCAGCAGCCTCCCGACAGGGGAATACACTGAAGCTTTCTTT. Translation: CASSLPTGEYTEAFF. Supplemented by reference TRBV7-2 and TRBJ1-1, the full variable domain reads GAGVSQSPSNKVTEKGKDVELRCDPISGHTALYWYRQSLGQGLEFLIYFQGNSAPDKSGLPSDRFSAERTGGSVSTLTIQRTQQEDSAVYLCASSLPTGEYTEAFFGQGTRLTVV.